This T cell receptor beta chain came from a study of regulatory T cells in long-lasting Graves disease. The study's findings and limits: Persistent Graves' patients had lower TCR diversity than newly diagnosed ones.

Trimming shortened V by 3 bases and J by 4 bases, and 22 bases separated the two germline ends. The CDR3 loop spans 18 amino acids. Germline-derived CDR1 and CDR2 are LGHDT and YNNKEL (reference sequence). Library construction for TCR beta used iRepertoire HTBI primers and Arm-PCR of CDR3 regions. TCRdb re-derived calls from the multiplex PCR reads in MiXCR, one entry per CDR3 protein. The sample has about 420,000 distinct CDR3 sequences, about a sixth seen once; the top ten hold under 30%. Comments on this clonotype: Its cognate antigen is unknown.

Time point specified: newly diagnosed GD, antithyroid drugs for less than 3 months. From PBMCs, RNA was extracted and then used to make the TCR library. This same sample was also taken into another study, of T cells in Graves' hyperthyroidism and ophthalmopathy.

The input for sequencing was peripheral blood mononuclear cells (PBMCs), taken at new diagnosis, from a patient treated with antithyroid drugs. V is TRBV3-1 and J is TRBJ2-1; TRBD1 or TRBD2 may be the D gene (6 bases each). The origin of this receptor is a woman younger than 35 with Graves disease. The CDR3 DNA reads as TGTGCCAGCAGCCACCGAAGCTTTAGGGGGGACTTGTACAATGAGCAGTTCTTC. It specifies CASSHRSFRGDLYNEQFF.